This is a list of T cell receptor beta chains from one sample in a study of blood T cells in healthy people across ages. Using its own MiXCR run on the 5' RACE reads, TCRdb lists one record per CDR3 protein. The sample comprises hundreds of thousands of distinct CDR3 sequences, approximately 30% of which are singletons, and roughly 14% rests with the top ten. The sequenced sample consisted of blood. These receptors originate from a woman older than 75 in good health. The CDR3 runs from the conserved cysteine through the conserved F or W. D genes are given only for firm matches. Clone size is given for some rows only: seen once, a few or many times, or a class if the clone is expanded.

d_call: .; v_call: TRBV12-3/TRBV12-4; clone_size: once; j_call: TRBJ2-6; cdr3_nt: TGTGCCAGCAGTACCTCGGGGAGACTCTCTGGGGCCAACGTCCTGACTTTC; cdr3_aa: CASSTSGRLSGANVLTF
d_call: TRBD2; v_call: TRBV6-5; clone_size: many; j_call: TRBJ2-7; cdr3_nt: TGTGCCAGCAGTCGCGGGGGGGGCTACGAGCAGTACTTC; cdr3_aa: CASSRGGGYEQYF
d_call: .; v_call: TRBV6-1; clone_size: few; j_call: TRBJ1-5; cdr3_nt: TGTGCCAGCGCGGGGACGGGCAATCAGCCCCAGCATTTT; cdr3_aa: CASAGTGNQPQHF
d_call: TRBD2; v_call: TRBV4-2; clone_size: .; j_call: TRBJ2-7; cdr3_nt: TGTGCCAGCAGCCAAGAAGGCGTAGCGGGGGGGCTTTTCTCCTACAATGAGCAGTACTTC; cdr3_aa: CASSQEGVAGGLFSYNEQYF
d_call: .; v_call: TRBV27; clone_size: many; j_call: TRBJ2-7; cdr3_nt: TGTGCCAGCAGTTTATCAGCGGGTCGGGGGCCTTTCTACGAGCAGTACTTC; cdr3_aa: CASSLSAGRGPFYEQYF
d_call: TRBD1; v_call: TRBV5-1; clone_size: many; j_call: TRBJ2-1; cdr3_nt: TGCGCCAGCAGCTCAGCAGGGACAGCATACAATGAGCAGTTCTTC; cdr3_aa: CASSSAGTAYNEQFF
d_call: .; v_call: TRBV6-6; clone_size: many; j_call: TRBJ2-3; cdr3_nt: TGTGCCAGCACCCGGACGGGAAACACAGATACGCAGTATTTT; cdr3_aa: CASTRTGNTDTQYF
d_call: TRBD1; v_call: TRBV7-3; clone_size: .; j_call: TRBJ2-5; cdr3_nt: TGTGCCAGCAGCGACCCCGGACAGGCGAAACGGAGAGAGACCCAGTACTTC; cdr3_aa: CASSDPGQAKRRETQYF
d_call: TRBD2; v_call: TRBV20-1; clone_size: .; j_call: TRBJ2-7; cdr3_nt: TGCGGTGCTAGTCCCGGGACTAGCGGAGAGGCCTACGAGCAGTACTTC; cdr3_aa: CGASPGTSGEAYEQYF
d_call: .; v_call: TRBV7-2; clone_size: many; j_call: TRBJ1-1; cdr3_nt: TGTGCCAGCAGCGAGCAACAGGGCTCAAACACTGAAGCTTTCTTT; cdr3_aa: CASSEQQGSNTEAFF
d_call: TRBD1; v_call: TRBV4-1; clone_size: many; j_call: TRBJ1-6; cdr3_nt: TGCGCCAGCAGCCAAGATCAGGACAGGTCCCAACAGACCCTCCACTTT; cdr3_aa: CASSQDQDRSQQTLHF
d_call: TRBD1; v_call: TRBV5-1; clone_size: .; j_call: TRBJ1-1; cdr3_nt: TGCGCCAGAAGCAATGACAGGGACACTGAAGCTTTCTTT; cdr3_aa: CARSNDRDTEAFF
d_call: .; v_call: TRBV20-1; clone_size: many; j_call: TRBJ2-7; cdr3_nt: TGCAGTGCCCCCCCCTCGGGTAGCGTTACCTACGAGCAGTACTTC; cdr3_aa: CSAPPSGSVTYEQYF
d_call: TRBD2; v_call: TRBV20-1; clone_size: many; j_call: TRBJ2-7; cdr3_nt: TGCAGTGCTACCGGACTAGCGGGGTACTACGAGCAGTACTTC; cdr3_aa: CSATGLAGYYEQYF
d_call: .; v_call: TRBV7-9; clone_size: .; j_call: TRBJ1-2; cdr3_nt: TGTGCCAGCAGCTTGGTGGAGGGGTATGGCTATGGCTACACCTTC; cdr3_aa: CASSLVEGYGYGYTF
d_call: .; v_call: TRBV7-2; clone_size: .; j_call: TRBJ2-5; cdr3_nt: TGTGCCAGCAGCCGACAGTTGATGGAGACCCAGTACTTC; cdr3_aa: CASSRQLMETQYF
d_call: .; v_call: TRBV7-2; clone_size: .; j_call: TRBJ2-5; cdr3_nt: TGTGCCAGCAGTCAGGGAGTTTCCGGCGGGACCCAGTACTTC; cdr3_aa: CASSQGVSGGTQYF
d_call: TRBD1; v_call: TRBV6-1; clone_size: .; j_call: TRBJ2-7; cdr3_nt: TGTGCCAGCATCCCGGGACAGGCAGGAGAGCAGTACTTC; cdr3_aa: CASIPGQAGEQYF
d_call: TRBD1; v_call: TRBV2; clone_size: .; j_call: TRBJ2-1; cdr3_nt: TGTGCCAGCAGTGCTGCCGGGACAGGGGGCAATGAGCAGTTCTTC; cdr3_aa: CASSAAGTGGNEQFF
d_call: .; v_call: TRBV28; clone_size: few; j_call: TRBJ1-5; cdr3_nt: TGTGCCAGCAGTTTTTCGGGGTCGGGCAATCAGCCCCAGCATTTT; cdr3_aa: CASSFSGSGNQPQHF
d_call: TRBD1; v_call: TRBV20-1; clone_size: .; j_call: TRBJ2-7; cdr3_nt: TGCAGTGCCTCGGCACAGGGGGCGAGCGAGCAGTACTTC; cdr3_aa: CSASAQGASEQYF
d_call: .; v_call: TRBV4-3; clone_size: few; j_call: TRBJ2-7; cdr3_nt: TGCGCCAGCAGCCAAGAACCTAGAGCGGAAGGGCAGTACTTC; cdr3_aa: CASSQEPRAEGQYF
d_call: TRBD1; v_call: TRBV5-1; clone_size: few; j_call: TRBJ2-7; cdr3_nt: TGCGCCAGCAGCCAAATACCGGGACAGGGCTACGAGCAGTACTTC; cdr3_aa: CASSQIPGQGYEQYF
d_call: TRBD2; v_call: TRBV20-1; clone_size: many; j_call: TRBJ2-1; cdr3_nt: TGCAGTGCTAGCCCGCGGGGGGGCCGCAGTGAGCAGTTCTTC; cdr3_aa: CSASPRGGRSEQFF
d_call: .; v_call: TRBV7-2; clone_size: .; j_call: TRBJ1-5; cdr3_nt: TGTGCCAGCAGCTTAGTCGGCGGGGGTTTGGGGAGCAATCAGCCCCAGCATTTT; cdr3_aa: CASSLVGGGLGSNQPQHF
d_call: .; v_call: TRBV6-5; clone_size: .; j_call: TRBJ2-5; cdr3_nt: TGTGCCAGCGGAAGGCGGGGGCGTCAGGAGACCCAGTACTTC; cdr3_aa: CASGRRGRQETQYF
d_call: .; v_call: TRBV7-2; clone_size: many; j_call: TRBJ2-7; cdr3_nt: TGTGCCAGCACCACCACGCGGTTGGGGACGATATCTTACGAGCAGTACTTC; cdr3_aa: CASTTTRLGTISYEQYF
d_call: TRBD1; v_call: TRBV6-1; clone_size: many; j_call: TRBJ2-7; cdr3_nt: TGTGCCAGCGGGGACAGGGGAAGAACCTACGAGCAGTACTTC; cdr3_aa: CASGDRGRTYEQYF
d_call: .; v_call: TRBV7-2; clone_size: .; j_call: TRBJ2-1; cdr3_nt: TGTGCCGGCAGCTTTCAGCCCAGAAGCTCCTACAACGAGCAGTTCTTC; cdr3_aa: CAGSFQPRSSYNEQFF
d_call: .; v_call: TRBV3-1; clone_size: few; j_call: TRBJ1-1; cdr3_nt: TGTGCCAGCAGCCCGCGGGGGAGGGGCGACACTGAAGCTTTCTTT; cdr3_aa: CASSPRGRGDTEAFF
d_call: .; v_call: TRBV20-1; clone_size: .; j_call: TRBJ1-1; cdr3_nt: TGCAGTGCTAGCACCAGGACTCTGAACACTGAAGCTTTCTTT; cdr3_aa: CSASTRTLNTEAFF
d_call: .; v_call: TRBV24-1; clone_size: .; j_call: TRBJ2-1; cdr3_nt: TGTGCCACCAGTGATTTGTCCCGGAATGAGCAGTTCTTC; cdr3_aa: CATSDLSRNEQFF
d_call: TRBD1; v_call: TRBV2; clone_size: .; j_call: TRBJ2-7; cdr3_nt: TGTGCCAGCAGTGGGTGGACAGGAAACCTCGAGCAGTACTTC; cdr3_aa: CASSGWTGNLEQYF
d_call: .; v_call: TRBV25-1; clone_size: .; j_call: TRBJ1-2; cdr3_nt: TGTGCCAGCAGTGACAGTAGTAGGTCGGTGTTCTATGGCTACACCTTC; cdr3_aa: CASSDSSRSVFYGYTF
d_call: .; v_call: TRBV6-1; clone_size: many; j_call: TRBJ2-7; cdr3_nt: TGTGCCAGCACTCCAATTACGGCGGGCATTTCCGAGCAGTACTTC; cdr3_aa: CASTPITAGISEQYF
d_call: .; v_call: TRBV30; clone_size: few; j_call: TRBJ1-2; cdr3_nt: TGTGCCTGGAGTGTACGGAGCCGCCGAGAATCCTACACCTTC; cdr3_aa: CAWSVRSRRESYTF
d_call: .; v_call: TRBV20-1; clone_size: .; j_call: TRBJ1-2; cdr3_nt: TGCAGTGCTAGTGCGGGGGGCTGCGGTTATGGCTACACCTTC; cdr3_aa: CSASAGGCGYGYTF
d_call: .; v_call: TRBV6-1; clone_size: few; j_call: TRBJ1-2; cdr3_nt: TGTGCCAGCAGTGAAGACGGGGGCGCGGGTGGCTACACCTTC; cdr3_aa: CASSEDGGAGGYTF
d_call: .; v_call: TRBV20-1; clone_size: few; j_call: TRBJ1-2; cdr3_nt: TGCAGTGCTAGGCGGCAGAGTGATGGCTACACCTTC; cdr3_aa: CSARRQSDGYTF
d_call: TRBD2; v_call: TRBV20-1; clone_size: many; j_call: TRBJ2-5; cdr3_nt: TGCAGTTCCTCCCCGGCGCTAGCGGGGGGACGGGAGTACTTC; cdr3_aa: CSSSPALAGGREYF